A single sample is the source of the 31 T cell receptor beta chains below, sequenced in a study of blood T cell repertoires in COVID-19. Only in-frame clones appear in the TCRdb table, and some are missing; sequencing was by immunoSEQ multiplex PCR. Of more than 55,000 clones listed, 86% are singletons. Sample: peripheral blood. These receptors originate from a man aged 50 or older with active COVID-19.

The chain uses TRBV20-1 and TRBJ2-7; D is uncertain. The V end lost 3 bases, the J end lost 0 bases, and 6 bases lay between the germline ends. The CDR3 covers 12 residues. Per germline, CDR1 DFQATT and CDR2 SNEGSKA (reference sequence). The CDR3 spells CSASLSSYEQYF. The CDR3 bases are TGCAGTGCTAGTCTTAGCTCCTACGAGCAGTACTTC.

The V call is TRBV5-1, the J call TRBJ1-2; TRBD1 matches at 8 bases. Germline-derived CDR1 and CDR2 are SGHRS and YFSETQ. V lost 7 bases and J lost 4; bases outside the gene matches: 6. This CDR3 is 13 amino acids long. CDR3 protein: CASRWTGLYGYTF. Written as DNA, the CDR3 is TGCGCCAGCCGATGGACAGGGCTCTATGGCTACACCTTC.

The chain recombines TRBV7-9 with TRBJ2-3; D possibly corresponds to TRBD2 (6 bases). V was shortened by 4 bases and J by 4 bases, with 12 bases between the two germline ends. Germline V CDR1 and CDR2: SEHNR, FQNEAQ (reference sequence). The CDR3 spans 14 residues. The CDR3 sequence: CASSSRTGADTQYF. CDR3 nucleotide sequence: TGTGCCAGCAGCTCACGCACGGGGGCAGATACGCAGTATTTT.

The V gene is TRBV2, the J gene TRBJ2-3, with TRBD1 matching over 7 bases. The CDR3 spans 13 residues. V was pared by 6 bases and J by 4 bases, with 4 bases of the junction left unmatched. Germline V gene lookup returns CDR1 SNHLY and CDR2 FYNNEI. The CDR3 loop reads CASRRQGADTQYF. CDR3 DNA: TGTGCCAGCAGACGACAGGGAGCAGATACGCAGTATTTT.

The genes are TRBV6-1 and TRBJ1-6, with a tentative D call TRBD1 (6 bases). The V and J ends lost 3 bases and 0 bases respectively, with 9 bases between them. The CDR3 length is 16 residues. Germline lookup yields CDR1 MNHNS and CDR2 SASEGT. CDR3 nucleotides: TGTGCCAGCAGTGACCAGGGGAGCTCCTATAATTCACCCCTCCACTTT. This gives the protein CASSDQGSSYNSPLHF.

CDR3 in amino acids: CASSLWNPTGGWGTQYF. CDR3 bases: TGTGCCAGCAGTTTATGGAACCCGACAGGGGGTTGGGGGACCCAGTACTTC. The genes are TRBV28 and TRBJ2-5, with 9 positions matching TRBD1. V lost 0 bases, J lost 7 bases, and 12 bases stayed unmatched. From germline, CDR1 is MDHEN and CDR2 SYDVKM. CDR3 size: 17 residues.

In nucleotides, the CDR3 is TGTGCCAGCAGTTACGCTAATCGACATGGGGATACGCAGTATTTT. It translates to CASSYANRHGDTQYF. The chain is built from TRBV6-6 and TRBJ2-3; unclear D gene. Looked up from germline, CDR1 is MNHNY and CDR2 is SVGAGI (reference sequence). The V and J ends lost 2 bases and 6 bases respectively, with 15 bases between them. The CDR3 runs 15 residues.

There are a few counts of this clone. The rearrangement links TRBV7-9 to TRBJ2-7; TRBD1 aligns across 7 bases. The length of the CDR3 is 15 residues. J gave up 2 bases and V 3 bases, and 7 bases lay outside the gene matches. Germline V gene sequence: CDR1 SEHNR, CDR2 FQNEAQ (reference sequence). In DNA, the CDR3 is TGTGCCAGCAGCTTGGGGACAGACCTCCCCTACGAGCAGTACTTC. The encoded protein is CASSLGTDLPYEQYF.

The rearrangement uses TRBV4-3 and TRBJ2-3, with D perhaps TRBD1 (7 bases). Germline V gene data show CDR1 as LGHNA and CDR2 as YSLEER. V lost 1 base and J lost 3, with 20 bases in between. There are 18 residues in the CDR3. The CDR3 DNA reads as TGCGCCAGCAGCCAAGCCGGGTATGGACAGGCGGGGACAGATACGCAGTATTTT. This encodes CASSQAGYGQAGTDTQYF.

CDR3 coding DNA: TGTGCCAGCTGGGGACAAGAGCTTTGGCAGTACTTC. Residues: CASWGQELWQYF. The rearrangement joins TRBV2 to TRBJ2-7, with a weak D call TRBD1 (6 bases). Trimming stripped 8 bases from V and 9 bases from J, with 17 bases between. The CDR3 is made up of 12 amino acids. Germline-derived CDR1 and CDR2 are SNHLY and FYNNEI.

The rearrangement joins TRBV7-3 to TRBJ2-1; 10 nucleotides agree with TRBD1. The V gene end was trimmed by 1 base and the J gene end by 5 bases; junction bases not matched to a gene: 2. Germline loops: CDR1 SGHTA, CDR2 FQGTGA. CDR3 length: 15 residues. The CDR3 nucleotides read TGTGCCAGCAGCTTAAGGGGACAGGGGAACAATGAGCAGTTCTTC. Protein sequence: CASSLRGQGNNEQFF.

This chain uses TRBV5-5 with TRBJ2-3; D gene uncertain. The length of the CDR3 is 12 residues. Trimming pared 4 bases from V and 7 bases from J, leaving 10 bases between. The germline V gene has CDR1 SGHKS and CDR2 YYEKEE (reference sequence). The CDR3 DNA is TGTGCCAGCAGCGTTTACTTGAATACGCAGTATTTT. Translated: CASSVYLNTQYF.

J is TRBJ2-3 and V is TRBV18, with TRBD2 as a possible D gene (5 bases). This CDR3 has 13 amino acids. V lost 5 bases and J lost 2, with 8 bases in between. Germline V gene sequence: CDR1 KGHSH, CDR2 LQKENI. The CDR3 is CASSAGPTDTQYF. The DNA of the CDR3 is TGTGCCAGCTCAGCGGGCCCCACAGATACGCAGTATTTT.

The V gene is TRBV14, the J gene TRBJ1-6; 8 nucleotides agree with TRBD1. Germline CDR1 is SGHDN and CDR2 is FVKESK. The CDR3 is 15 residues long. The V segment lost 1 base and the J segment 10 bases; nucleotides outside the gene matches: 6. The CDR3 is CASSQGSRGLSPLHF. CDR3 nucleotide sequence: TGTGCCAGCAGCCAAGGTAGCAGGGGGCTCTCACCCCTCCACTTT.

V gene TRBV6-5 combines with J gene TRBJ1-1, with D tentatively TRBD1 (6 bases). V was trimmed by 6 bases and J by 6 bases, leaving 14 bases between them. This CDR3 spans 13 amino acids. Per germline, CDR1 MNHEY and CDR2 SVGAGI. CDR3 sequence (DNA): TGTGCCAGCAGAAGGGGGACACGGTCTGAAGCTTTCTTT. It is translated as CASRRGTRSEAFF.

The chain recombines TRBV5-4 with TRBJ1-1, with D maybe TRBD1 (6 bases). CDR3 size: 13 residues. Trimming removed 4 bases from V and 2 bases from J, with 9 bases in between. The V gene's germline CDR1 is SGHNT and CDR2 YYREEE (reference sequence). The CDR3 DNA reads as TGTGCCAGCAGCCGGACAGCAAACACTGAAGCTTTCTTT. Its protein is CASSRTANTEAFF.

V gene TRBV6-5 combines with J gene TRBJ1-4; TRBD1 might be the D (5 bases). Looked up from germline, CDR1 is MNHEY and CDR2 is SVGAGI. The CDR3 is made up of 15 amino acids. The V end lost 4 bases, the J end lost 6 bases, and 15 bases lay between the germline ends. CDR3 sequence reads: CASSSFPGGYEKLFF. The CDR3 DNA sequence: TGTGCCAGCAGTTCATTCCCCGGGGGTTATGAAAAACTGTTTTTT.

This chain links TRBV19 with TRBJ2-3, with 8 bases that match TRBD2. The length of the CDR3 is 18 residues. The germline gives CDR1 LNHDA, CDR2 SQIVND (reference sequence). V trimming: 1 base; J trimming: 7 bases; junction bases outside the gene matches: 16. Here the CDR3 reads CASSIVSLAGGSGYTQYF. In nucleotides, the CDR3 is TGTGCCAGTAGTATAGTCTCCCTAGCGGGCGGATCCGGGTATACGCAGTATTTT.

The chain recombines TRBV5-1 with TRBJ2-1; TRBD2 agrees at 7 bases. Unmatched junction bases numbered 4, after V lost 4 bases and J lost 0 bases. The length of the CDR3 is 15 residues. Germline values: CDR1 SGHRS, CDR2 YFSETQ. This chain's CDR3 is CASSKLAGSYNEQFF. CDR3 DNA sequence: TGCGCCAGCAGCAAATTAGCGGGCTCCTACAATGAGCAGTTCTTC.

This clone was observed once. The J gene is TRBJ1-4, the V gene TRBV29-1; TRBD1 aligns across 9 bases. This CDR3 spans 11 amino acids. J lost 8 bases, V lost 8 bases, and 3 bases had no gene match. From germline, CDR1 is SQVTM and CDR2 ANQGSEA. The CDR3 loop is CSSGTGEKLFF. Here the CDR3 DNA reads TGCAGCTCCGGGACAGGGGAAAAACTGTTTTTT.

The rearrangement uses TRBV6-5 and TRBJ1-2; a possible D gene is TRBD1 (5 bases). Germline V lookup: CDR1 MNHEY, CDR2 SVGAGI. The CDR3 runs 14 residues. V lost 8 bases and J 1 base, leaving 14 bases between the germline ends. The CDR3 nucleotides are TGTGCCAGCCGTCTCGGGGGAGGTAACTATGGCTACACCTTC. Translated, it gives CASRLGGGNYGYTF.

The CDR3 region has the DNA TGTGCCAGCAGTACAGGGTATAACACTGAAGCTTTCTTT. It is translated as CASSTGYNTEAFF. The J gene is TRBJ1-1, the V gene TRBV7-3; weak D call: TRBD1 (6 bases). CDR3 length equals 13 residues. Germline CDR1 and CDR2: SGHTA and FQGTGA. Between the trimmed V and J ends, which lost 6 bases and 2 bases, there was a span of 10 bases.

This clone appeared a single time. The chain joins TRBV7-9 to TRBJ1-4; D not resolved. Trimming left V 0 bases short and J 7 bases short, with 12 bases between. The CDR3 covers 15 residues. Looked up from germline, CDR1 is SEHNR and CDR2 is FQNEAQ (reference sequence). The CDR3 region has the DNA TGTGCCAGCAGCTTAGCGTTCGAAACCGGTGAAAAACTGTTTTTT. Its protein is CASSLAFETGEKLFF.

As for this clone: The junction differs from germline at one of its ends, possibly a read error. Different DNA sequences within this sample yield the same CDR3. The chain combines TRBV11-1 with TRBJ1-6; tentatively, D is TRBD1 (5 bases). Germline V lookup: CDR1 SGHAT, CDR2 FQDESV (reference sequence). The CDR3 has 14 amino acids. CDR3 in amino acids: CASSLDSFSSPLHF. CDR3 nucleotides: TGTGCCAGCAGTTTAGACAGTTTCTCTTCACCCCTCCACTTT.

The rearrangement joins TRBV19 to TRBJ2-3; 11 bases are a match to TRBD2. Losses at the gene ends were 7 bases for V and 2 bases for J; bases not matched to a gene: 8. CDR3 length: 16 residues. CDR1 and CDR2 (germline): LNHDA, SQIVND (reference sequence). CDR3 in amino acids: CASNDGTSGYTDTQYF. CDR3 nucleotides: TGTGCCAGTAACGACGGGACTAGCGGATACACAGATACGCAGTATTTT.

The chain has TRBV19 and TRBJ2-7; D possibly corresponds to TRBD2 (5 bases). V lost 6 bases and J lost 5, with 23 bases in between. Germline lookup yields CDR1 LNHDA and CDR2 SQIVND (reference sequence). CDR3 size: 16 residues. The CDR3 spells CASSPSEAAATHEQYF. DNA for the CDR3: TGTGCCAGTAGCCCCTCCGAGGCAGCGGCGACCCACGAGCAGTACTTC.

This rearrangement joins TRBV6-5 to TRBJ2-5; a weak D match, TRBD1 (5 bases). CDR1 and CDR2 (germline): MNHEY, SVGAGI. The V end was cut by 3 bases, the J end by 2 bases, with 16 bases between. The CDR3 covers 16 residues. CDR3 amino acids: CASSYSFQGAQETQYF. CDR3 DNA sequence: TGTGCCAGCAGTTATTCCTTCCAGGGCGCTCAAGAGACCCAGTACTTC.

In this sample, this clone turned up a few times. The chain joins TRBV11-3 to TRBJ1-3, with D maybe TRBD1 (5 bases). The V end was cut by 6 bases, the J end by 1 base, with 10 bases between. Looked up from germline, CDR1 is SGHNT and CDR2 is YENEEA. The CDR3 has 14 amino acids. CDR3 amino acids: CASSLGGSGNTIYF. CDR3 nucleotides: TGTGCCAGCAGTTTGGGGGGTTCTGGAAACACCATATATTTT.

The rearrangement links TRBV28 to TRBJ2-5; 7 nucleotides line up with TRBD2. There are 15 residues in the CDR3. J lost 10 bases, V lost 5 bases, and 16 bases had no gene match. Germline V gene sequence: CDR1 MDHEN, CDR2 SYDVKM. CDR3 loop: CASSITPGTMVRQYF. CDR3 DNA: TGTGCCAGCAGTATAACCCCCGGGACTATGGTACGCCAGTACTTC.

This clone was seen only a few times. The CDR3 DNA is TGTGCCAGTAGTATCGGACAGCCTAGCAATCAGCCCCAGCATTTT. Translated: CASSIGQPSNQPQHF. This chain connects TRBV19 to TRBJ1-5; weak D call: TRBD1 (6 bases). The CDR3 contains 15 residues. Germline values: CDR1 LNHDA, CDR2 SQIVND (reference sequence). V was shortened by 3 bases and J by 0 bases, with 9 bases between the two germline ends.

V usage is TRBV28 and J usage is TRBJ1-1; 9 nucleotides match TRBD1. Germline V gene lookup returns CDR1 MDHEN and CDR2 SYDVKM. Unmatched junction bases numbered 10, after V lost 5 bases and J lost 3 bases. The length of the CDR3 is 16 residues. The CDR3 loop reads CASSLTDRGRDTEAFF. CDR3 sequence (DNA): TGTGCCAGCAGTCTCACGGACAGGGGAAGAGACACTGAAGCTTTCTTT. Complete variable domain (other parts from reference TRBV28 and TRBJ1-1): DVKVTQSSRYLVKRTGEKVFLECVQDMDHENMFWYRQDPGLGLRLIYFSYDVKMKEKGDIPEGYSVSREKKERFSLILESASTNQTSMYLCASSLTDRGRDTEAFFGQGTRLTVV.